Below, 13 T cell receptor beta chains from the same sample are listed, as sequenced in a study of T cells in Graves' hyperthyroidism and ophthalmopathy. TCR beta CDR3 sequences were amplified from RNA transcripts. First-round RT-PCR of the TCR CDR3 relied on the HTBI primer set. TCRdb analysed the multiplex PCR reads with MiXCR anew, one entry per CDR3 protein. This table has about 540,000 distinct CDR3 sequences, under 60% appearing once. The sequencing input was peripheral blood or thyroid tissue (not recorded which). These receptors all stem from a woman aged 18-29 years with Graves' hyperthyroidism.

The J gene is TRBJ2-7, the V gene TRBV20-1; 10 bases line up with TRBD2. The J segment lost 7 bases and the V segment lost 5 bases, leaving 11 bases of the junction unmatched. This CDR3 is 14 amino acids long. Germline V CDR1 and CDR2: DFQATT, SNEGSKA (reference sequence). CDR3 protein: CSAAPSGSPEEQYF. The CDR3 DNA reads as TGCAGTGCTGCGCCTAGCGGGAGCCCGGAAGAGCAGTACTTC.

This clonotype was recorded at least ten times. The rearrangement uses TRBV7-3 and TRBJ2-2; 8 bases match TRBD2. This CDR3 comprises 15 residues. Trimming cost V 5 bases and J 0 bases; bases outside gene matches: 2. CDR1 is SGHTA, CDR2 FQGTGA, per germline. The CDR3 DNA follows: TGTGCCAGCAGCAATAGCGGGACGAACACCGGGGAGCTGTTTTTT. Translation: CASSNSGTNTGELFF.

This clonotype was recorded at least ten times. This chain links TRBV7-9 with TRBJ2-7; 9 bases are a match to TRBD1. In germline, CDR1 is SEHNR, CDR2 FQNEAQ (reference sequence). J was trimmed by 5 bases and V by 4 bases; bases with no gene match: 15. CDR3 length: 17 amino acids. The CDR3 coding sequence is TGTGCCAGCAGCTCCCCTGGGGACAGGGACGTACGGGACGAGCAGTACTTC. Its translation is CASSSPGDRDVRDEQYF.

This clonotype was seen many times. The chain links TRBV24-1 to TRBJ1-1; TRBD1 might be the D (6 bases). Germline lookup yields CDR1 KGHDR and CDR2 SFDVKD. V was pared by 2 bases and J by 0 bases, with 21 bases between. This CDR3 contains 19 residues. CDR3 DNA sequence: TGTGCCACCAGTGATTCCCAGGCCTTAAAGGGGACAATGAACACTGAAGCTTTCTTT. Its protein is CATSDSQALKGTMNTEAFF.

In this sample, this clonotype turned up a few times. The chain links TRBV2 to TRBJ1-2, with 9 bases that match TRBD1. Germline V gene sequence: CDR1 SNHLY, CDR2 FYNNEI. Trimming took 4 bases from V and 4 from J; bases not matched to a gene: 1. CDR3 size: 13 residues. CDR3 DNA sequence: TGTGCCAGCAGTGGACAGGGGGTCTATGGCTACACCTTC. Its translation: CASSGQGVYGYTF.

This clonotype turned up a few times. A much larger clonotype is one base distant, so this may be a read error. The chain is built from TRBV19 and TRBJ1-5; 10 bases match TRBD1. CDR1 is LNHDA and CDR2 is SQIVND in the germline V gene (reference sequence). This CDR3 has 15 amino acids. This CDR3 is CASRRTGGGNQSQHF. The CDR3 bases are TGTGCCAGTAGGAGGACAGGGGGAGGCAATCAGTCCCAGCATTTT.

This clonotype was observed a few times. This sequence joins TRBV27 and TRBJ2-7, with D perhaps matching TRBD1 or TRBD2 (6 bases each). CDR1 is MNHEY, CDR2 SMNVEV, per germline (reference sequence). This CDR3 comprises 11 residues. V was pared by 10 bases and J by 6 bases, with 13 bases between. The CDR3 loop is CATQGGPEQYF. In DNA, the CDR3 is TGTGCCACCCAAGGGGGGCCCGAGCAGTACTTC.

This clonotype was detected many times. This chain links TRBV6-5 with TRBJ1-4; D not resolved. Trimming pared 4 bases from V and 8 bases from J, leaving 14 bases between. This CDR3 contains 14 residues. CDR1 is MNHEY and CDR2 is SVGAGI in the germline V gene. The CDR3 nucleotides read TGTGCCAGCAGTTCACCCCGTTTGACGGAAAAACTGTTTTTT. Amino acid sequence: CASSSPRLTEKLFF.

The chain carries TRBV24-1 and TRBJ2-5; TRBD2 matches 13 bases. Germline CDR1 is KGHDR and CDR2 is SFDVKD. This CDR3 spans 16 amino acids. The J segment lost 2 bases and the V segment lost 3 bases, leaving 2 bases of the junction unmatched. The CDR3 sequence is CATSDELAGGQETQYF. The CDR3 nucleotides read TGTGCCACCAGTGATGAACTAGCGGGAGGGCAAGAGACCCAGTACTTC.

CDR3 nucleotide sequence: TGCAGCGTTTTGGAACCGACAGAGAACACCATATATTTT. It specifies CSVLEPTENTIYF. The chain links TRBV29-1 to TRBJ1-3; the D gene is possibly TRBD1 (5 bases). With 5 bases removed from V and 7 bases from J, the gap between germline ends came to 15 bases. This CDR3 has 13 amino acids. Germline values: CDR1 SQVTM, CDR2 ANQGSEA.

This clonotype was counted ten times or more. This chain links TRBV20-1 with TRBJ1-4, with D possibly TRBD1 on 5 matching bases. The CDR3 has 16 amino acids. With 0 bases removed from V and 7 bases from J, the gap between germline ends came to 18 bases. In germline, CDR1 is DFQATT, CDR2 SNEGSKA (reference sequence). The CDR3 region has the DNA TGCAGTGCTAGAGACCTCGACCAGGGCGTTCGTGAAAAACTGTTTTTT. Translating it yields CSARDLDQGVREKLFF.

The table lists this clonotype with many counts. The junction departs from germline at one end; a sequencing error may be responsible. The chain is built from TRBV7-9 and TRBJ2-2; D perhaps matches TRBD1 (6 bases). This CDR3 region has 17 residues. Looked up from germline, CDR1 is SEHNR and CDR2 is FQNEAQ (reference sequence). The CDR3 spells CASSPTTTGSNSGELFF. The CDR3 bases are TGTGCCAGCAGCCCTACGACGACAGGATCCAACAGCGGGGAGCTGTTTTTT.

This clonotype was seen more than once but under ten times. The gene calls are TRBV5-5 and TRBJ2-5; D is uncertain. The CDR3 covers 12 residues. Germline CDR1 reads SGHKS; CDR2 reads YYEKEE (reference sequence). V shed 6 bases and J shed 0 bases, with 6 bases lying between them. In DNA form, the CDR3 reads TGTGCCAGCAATTGGTACCAAGAGACCCAGTACTTC. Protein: CASNWYQETQYF.